Below, 23 T cell receptor beta chains from the same sample are listed, as sequenced in a study of T cells in Graves' hyperthyroidism and ophthalmopathy. There were TCR beta CDR3 regions amplified from RNA transcripts. TCR CDR3 underwent first-round RT-PCR with the HTBI primer set. MiXCR, applied by TCRdb to the multiplex PCR reads, yields one record per CDR3 protein. Here the sample spans a few hundred thousand distinct CDR3 sequences, around a sixth being singletons. Sequenced material: blood. These receptors were collected from a woman aged 18-30 years with Graves' hyperthyroidism.

The table lists this clonotype with a few counts. Here the CDR3 reads CASSKSGTRKTQYF. The CDR3 bases are TGTGCCAGTAGTAAATCCGGGACGAGGAAGACCCAGTACTTC. This sequence joins TRBV19 and TRBJ2-5; D is tentatively TRBD1 or TRBD2 (5 bases each). Germline CDR1 reads LNHDA; CDR2 reads SQIVND (reference sequence). The CDR3 loop spans 14 amino acids. V lost 4 bases and J lost 6, with 15 bases in between.

For this clonotype: This clone may be a read error of a much larger clone one base away. The rearrangement uses TRBV4-2 and TRBJ2-2; D uncertain. The germline V gene has CDR1 LGHNA and CDR2 YNFKEQ. CDR3 length: 13 residues. V lost 7 bases, J lost 1 base, and 7 bases lay in between. The chain's CDR3 is CASTDENTGELFF. For the CDR3, the DNA is TGTGCCAGCACCGACGAGAACACCGGGGAGCTGTTTTTT.

This clonotype was seen a handful of times. V is TRBV3-1 and J is TRBJ2-7; no reliable D call. V was shortened by 5 bases and J by 6 bases, with 8 bases between the two germline ends. This CDR3 has 11 residues. Germline assignment: CDR1 LGHDT and CDR2 YNNKEL (reference sequence). The CDR3 DNA reads TGTGCCAGCAGCTCAGTAGTCGAGCAGTACTTC. As protein: CASSSVVEQYF.

The genes are TRBV28 and TRBJ1-1; the D is unclear. The CDR3 is made up of 13 amino acids. Trimming pared 6 bases from V and 0 bases from J, leaving 8 bases between. Germline-derived CDR1 and CDR2 are MDHEN and SYDVKM. CDR3 region: CASSRIMNTEAFF. The CDR3 coding sequence is TGTGCCAGCAGCCGGATCATGAACACTGAAGCTTTCTTT. The variable domain in full, completed from reference TRBV28 and TRBJ1-1, reads DVKVTQSSRYLVKRTGEKVFLECVQDMDHENMFWYRQDPGLGLRLIYFSYDVKMKEKGDIPEGYSVSREKKERFSLILESASTNQTSMYLCASSRIMNTEAFFGQGTRLTVV.

The rearrangement uses TRBV9 and TRBJ2-1; 10 bases match TRBD1. The CDR3 has 14 amino acids. J lost 7 bases, V lost 6 bases, and 7 bases had no gene match. Germline V gene sequence: CDR1 SGDLS, CDR2 YYNGEE. This chain's CDR3 is CASTRTGGRNEQFF. The CDR3 region has the DNA TGTGCCAGCACCCGGACAGGGGGACGGAATGAGCAGTTCTTC.

The chain has TRBV19 and TRBJ2-1; tentatively, D is TRBD2 (5 bases). The length of the CDR3 is 13 residues. CDR1 and CDR2 from the germline V gene are LNHDA and SQIVND (reference sequence). Trimming left V 1 base short and J 5 bases short, with 6 bases between. DNA of the CDR3: TGTGCCAGTAGTATAGGAGGGAACAATGAGCAGTTCTTC. It translates to CASSIGGNNEQFF.

This clonotype was observed at least ten times. J is TRBJ1-2 and V is TRBV18; D ambiguous. The V gene lost 4 bases and the J gene lost 4 bases, with 13 bases spanning the gap. The CDR3 runs to 14 residues. The germline CDR1 and CDR2 sequences are KGHSH and LQKENI. Here the CDR3 reads CASSLRASGYGYTF. The DNA for the CDR3 is TGTGCCAGCTCACTTCGAGCCAGCGGCTATGGCTACACCTTC.

This clonotype was recorded at least ten times. The CDR3 DNA is TGCAGCGTTGAGGGCAGGGAGGGTCCAGATACGCAGTATTTT. Translation: CSVEGREGPDTQYF. The rearrangement links TRBV29-1 to TRBJ2-3, with 7 nucleotides matching TRBD2. The ends lost 3 bases at V and 4 bases at J; junction bases unmatched: 7. There are 14 residues in the CDR3. Germline lookup yields CDR1 SQVTM and CDR2 ANQGSEA.

J is TRBJ2-1 and V is TRBV9; 8 nucleotides line up with TRBD2. CDR1 is SGDLS and CDR2 is YYNGEE in the germline V gene. V gave up 4 bases and J gave up 1 base; unmatched junction bases: 10. The CDR3 has 17 amino acids. The CDR3: CASSPPEAGDSYNEQFF. In DNA form, the CDR3 reads TGTGCCAGCAGCCCCCCGGAAGCGGGGGATTCCTACAATGAGCAGTTCTTC. Based on the CDR3 plus reference TRBV9 and TRBJ2-1, the full variable domain is DSGVTQTPKHLITATGQRVTLRCSPRSGDLSVYWYQQSLDQGLQFLIQYYNGEERAKGNILERFSAQQFPDLHSELNLSSLELGDSALYFCASSPPEAGDSYNEQFFGPGTRLTVL.

This clonotype was counted ten times or more. This rearrangement joins TRBV19 to TRBJ1-6, with 10 bases that match TRBD1. This CDR3 has 16 residues. V trimming: 11 bases; J trimming: 5 bases; junction bases outside the gene matches: 12. Germline loops: CDR1 LNHDA, CDR2 SQIVND (reference sequence). The CDR3 nucleotides read TGTGCCTCCCAACAAAGGGACAGGGGTCATAATTCACCCCTCCACTTT. Protein sequence: CASQQRDRGHNSPLHF.

At least ten counts were recorded for this clonotype. V usage is TRBV7-9 and J usage is TRBJ1-4, with 7 bases identical to TRBD1. Germline CDR1 reads SEHNR; CDR2 reads FQNEAQ (reference sequence). CDR3 size: 14 residues. V trimming: 1 base; J trimming: 6 bases; junction bases outside the gene matches: 2. CDR3 coding DNA: TGTGCCAGCAGCTTAGTCGGGACAGATGAAAAACTGTTTTTT. As protein: CASSLVGTDEKLFF.

Many counts were recorded for this clonotype. The gene calls are TRBV6-6 and TRBJ2-7, with TRBD2 identical over 9 bases. V dropped 0 bases and J dropped 1; count of bases not matched to a gene: 7. The CDR3 sequence is 17 residues long. Germline values: CDR1 MNHNY, CDR2 SVGAGI (reference sequence). The CDR3 DNA is TGTGCCAGCAGTTACTCGTGGGGTAGCGGGAGTTCCTACGAGCAGTACTTC. Translating it yields CASSYSWGSGSSYEQYF.

This clonotype has at least ten counts. The chain couples TRBV20-1 to TRBJ2-1, with D tentatively TRBD1 (6 bases). V lost 5 bases and J 6 bases, leaving 11 bases between the germline ends. The CDR3 spans 12 residues. Germline V lookup: CDR1 DFQATT, CDR2 SNEGSKA (reference sequence). CDR3 sequence: CSAPRQVNEQFF. The CDR3 DNA follows: TGCAGTGCTCCTCGACAGGTCAATGAGCAGTTCTTC.

This clonotype was counted many times. The chain has TRBV6-5 and TRBJ2-3; a weak D match, TRBD2 (6 bases). The V end was cut by 0 bases, the J end by 1 base, with 17 bases between. CDR3 length: 18 amino acids. Germline loops: CDR1 MNHEY, CDR2 SVGAGI. The DNA of the CDR3 is TGTGCCAGCAGTTACTCCGGAGGTTGGGGGGAGGGCACAGATACGCAGTATTTT. It specifies CASSYSGGWGEGTDTQYF.

This clonotype was found many times. The chain recombines TRBV2 with TRBJ2-2, with TRBD1 identical over 8 bases. Germline-derived CDR1 and CDR2 are SNHLY and FYNNEI. V trimming: 5 bases; J trimming: 5 bases; junction bases outside the gene matches: 7. This CDR3 contains 15 residues. The CDR3 sequence is CASSPDRADTGELFF. CDR3 nucleotides: TGTGCCAGCAGTCCGGACAGGGCCGATACCGGGGAGCTGTTTTTT.

The rearrangement joins TRBV5-5 to TRBJ1-4; 8 positions match TRBD1. The V segment lost 3 bases and the J segment 8 bases; nucleotides outside the gene matches: 9. Germline V gene sequence: CDR1 SGHKS, CDR2 YYEKEE (reference sequence). The CDR3 covers 15 residues. The CDR3 here is CASSSQTGGREKLFF. The CDR3 nucleotides read TGTGCCAGCAGCTCTCAAACAGGGGGTCGGGAAAAACTGTTTTTT. The complete variable domain, with remaining parts taken from reference TRBV5-5 and TRBJ1-4, reads DAGVTQSPTHLIKTRGQQVTLRCSPISGHKSVSWYQQVLGQGPQFIFQYYEKEERGRGNFPDRFSARQFPNYSSELNVNALLLGDSALYLCASSSQTGGREKLFFGSGTQLSVL.

This clonotype was recorded at least ten times. This chain links TRBV11-2 with TRBJ2-1, with TRBD2 as a possible D gene (6 bases). Germline V gene data show CDR1 as SGHAT and CDR2 as FQNNGV. The CDR3 runs 16 residues. Trimming shortened V by 5 bases and J by 4 bases, and 18 bases separated the two germline ends. CDR3 bases: TGTGCCAGCAGCATTGGACTAAAGAAACTATACAATGAGCAGTTCTTC. This encodes CASSIGLKKLYNEQFF.

Many counts were recorded for this clonotype. The chain employs TRBV18 and TRBJ2-2; TRBD2 matches at 7 bases. Germline CDR1 is KGHSH and CDR2 is LQKENI. V was clipped by 3 bases and J by 4 bases; unmatched bases: 5. The CDR3 extends over 15 amino acids. CDR3 DNA sequence: TGTGCCAGCTCACCGCTCGGGGGGAGCACCGGGGAGCTGTTTTTT. Translated: CASSPLGGSTGELFF.

This clonotype was picked up many times. The rearrangement uses TRBV7-8 and TRBJ2-7, with 7 bases lining up with TRBD2. V lost 5 bases and J lost 4; bases outside the gene matches: 5. Germline V CDR1 and CDR2: SGHVS, FQNEAQ. This CDR3 region has 13 residues. The CDR3 DNA follows: TGTGCCAGCAGCGACGGACTAGGGTACGAGCAGTACTTC. It codes for CASSDGLGYEQYF.

This clonotype has only a few counts. The chain couples TRBV18 to TRBJ2-7; 8 positions agree with TRBD1. Per germline, CDR1 KGHSH and CDR2 LQKENI. Trimming cost V 5 bases and J 0 bases; bases outside gene matches: 3. The CDR3 consists of 14 residues. CDR3 in amino acids: CASSGQGPSYEQYF. The CDR3 DNA follows: TGTGCCAGCTCAGGACAGGGTCCCTCCTACGAGCAGTACTTC.

This clonotype was seen many times. V is TRBV7-8 and J is TRBJ1-5; TRBD1 is a possible D gene (5 bases). Germline CDR1 reads SGHVS; CDR2 reads FQNEAQ. The CDR3 contains 16 residues. V lost 2 bases and J lost 2, with 13 bases in between. In nucleotides, the CDR3 is TGTGCCAGCAGCTTAAGAGGTGTAGGGGGCAATCAGCCCCAGCATTTT. It codes for CASSLRGVGGNQPQHF.

This clonotype appeared a few times. This chain joins TRBV25-1 and TRBJ1-2, with TRBD1 matching 7 bases. This CDR3 is built from 13 residues. Germline V lookup: CDR1 MGHDK, CDR2 SYGVNS. Trimming took 2 bases from V and 4 from J; bases not matched to a gene: 1. For the CDR3, the DNA is TGTGCCAGCAGTGAACAGGGGGGCTATGGCTACACCTTC. Protein sequence: CASSEQGGYGYTF.

This clonotype was recorded a few times. This chain links TRBV7-9 with TRBJ2-1; 8 bases are shared with TRBD2. Germline V lookup: CDR1 SEHNR, CDR2 FQNEAQ (reference sequence). The CDR3 extends over 17 amino acids. V trimming: 2 bases; J trimming: 3 bases; junction bases outside the gene matches: 9. CDR3 protein: CASSLFGSGTFYNEQFF. CDR3 DNA: TGTGCCAGCAGCTTATTTGGTAGCGGGACTTTCTACAATGAGCAGTTCTTC.